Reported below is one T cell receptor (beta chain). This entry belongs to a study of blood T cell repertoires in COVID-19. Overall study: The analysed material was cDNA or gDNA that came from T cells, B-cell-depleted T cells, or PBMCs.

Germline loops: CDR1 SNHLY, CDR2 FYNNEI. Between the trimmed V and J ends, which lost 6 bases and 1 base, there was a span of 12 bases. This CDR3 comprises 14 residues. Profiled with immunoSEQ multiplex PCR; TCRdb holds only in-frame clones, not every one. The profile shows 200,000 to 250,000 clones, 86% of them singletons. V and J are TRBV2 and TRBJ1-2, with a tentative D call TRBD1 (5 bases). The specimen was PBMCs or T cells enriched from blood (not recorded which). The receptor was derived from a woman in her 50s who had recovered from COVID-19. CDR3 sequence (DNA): TGTGCCAGCAGAAATTACAGGCTTAACTATGGCTACACCTTC. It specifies CASRNYRLNYGYTF.